The clone carrying this T cell receptor beta chain was detected many times. A unique molecular identifier was carried by every single TCR cDNA molecule. TCRdb re-called the 5' RACE reads through MiXCR, storing one row per CDR3 protein. This sample has over 35,000 distinct CDR3 sequences, with under 12% found just once. The data originate from a study of spatial heterogeneity in lung cancer. Across the whole study: The donor group consisted of roughly 70 patients who had untreated, early-stage non-small cell lung cancer. Taken at a median of about 2 years after resection, follow-up PBMC samples underwent sequencing when available.

The CDR3 is made up of 16 amino acids. Germline V gene data show CDR1 as SGHTA and CDR2 as FQGNSA. V trimming: 4 bases; J trimming: 4 bases; junction bases outside the gene matches: 6. Indicated time point: blood at routine non-recurrence follow-up after resection. Unsorted tumor, nontumor lung tissue or cryopreserved PBMC supplied the whole RNA. The sequence came from a female donor with early-stage non-small cell lung cancer. This chain joins TRBV7-2 and TRBJ2-5, with 13 nucleotides matching TRBD2. Here the sequenced sample was PBMCs, taken at follow-up. Written as DNA, the CDR3 is TGTGCCAGCAGCTCGAGACTAGCGGGGGGCAGAGAGACCCAGTACTTC. Its protein is CASSSRLAGGRETQYF.